These T cell receptor beta chains were read from a single sample in a study of T cell responses to AZD1222 COVID-19 vaccine. The method was immunoSEQ multiplex PCR; TCRdb's version includes in-frame clones alone and lacks a portion of them. The sample includes roughly 200,000 clones, 90% to 95% seen only once; the top ten take around 0.93%. The specimen comprised peripheral blood, sampled 28 days after the second dose of the MenACWY control vaccine. The receptors were sampled from an adult who received the MenACWY meningococcal vaccine as a control. Both conserved end residues are part of each CDR3. The D gene is left open where the match is weak. Size is omitted from some rows. Given values are once, few, many or a class for expanded clones.

TRBV3-1/TRBV3-2	.	TRBD2	TRBJ2-3	TGTGCCAGCAGCCTAGGGACTAGCGGGAGCACAGATACGCAGTATTTT	CASSLGTSGSTDTQYF
TRBV18	.	.	TRBJ2-7	TGTGCCAGCTCAGCAGGGGCTATCTACGAGCAGTACTTC	CASSAGAIYEQYF
TRBV6-2/TRBV6-3	.	.	TRBJ2-7	TGTGCCAGCAGTTACTTGGGGGGCCCCTACGAGCAGTACTTC	CASSYLGGPYEQYF
TRBV2	.	.	TRBJ1-4	TGTGCCAGCAGCGGAGGGTCCAGGAGGGGTGAAAAACTGTTTTTT	CASSGGSRRGEKLFF
TRBV3-1/TRBV3-2	.	.	TRBJ1-3	TGTGCCAGCAGCCGAAGGTCCGGGGGAAACACCATATATTTT	CASSRRSGGNTIYF
TRBV7-3	.	TRBD1	TRBJ1-1	TGTGCCAGCAGCCTGGGTACAGGGGGAGGTCGTCACACTGAAGCTTTCTTT	CASSLGTGGGRHTEAFF
TRBV7-9	.	.	TRBJ1-5	TGTGCCACTTCCTATAGCAATCAGCCCCAGCATTTT	CATSYSNQPQHF
TRBV30	.	.	TRBJ1-1	TGTGCCTGGAATGTAGGGGTGAACACTGAAGCTTTCTTT	CAWNVGVNTEAFF
TRBV2	.	.	TRBJ2-3	TGTGCCAGCTACGGCGGTTCTAGCACAGATACGCAGTATTTT	CASYGGSSTDTQYF
TRBV2	.	TRBD1	TRBJ1-5	TGTGCCAGCAGCGACCGGGACAGGTATCAGCCCCAGCATTTT	CASSDRDRYQPQHF
TRBV7-3	once	.	TRBJ1-2	TGTGCCAGCAGTCCCCACCCGGGGGACTATGGCTACACCTTC	CASSPHPGDYGYTF
TRBV2	.	.	TRBJ1-5	TGTGCCAGCAGTGGTACAGGGAATCAGCCCCAGCATTTT	CASSGTGNQPQHF
TRBV30	.	TRBD1	TRBJ1-6	TGTGCCTGGAGTTGGGCAGGGGGTAATTCACCCCTCCACTTT	CAWSWAGGNSPLHF
TRBV6-2/TRBV6-3	.	.	TRBJ1-5	TGTGCCAGCAGTCCGATCCCCTATTATCAGCCCCAGCATTTT	CASSPIPYYQPQHF
TRBV7-9	.	.	TRBJ1-5	TGTGCCAGCAGCCTAGGGTTCGGGATAAATCAGCCCCAGCATTTT	CASSLGFGINQPQHF
TRBV5-6	.	.	TRBJ2-2	TGTGCCAGCAGCTCGGACAGAGCGAACACCGGGGAGCTGTTTTTT	CASSSDRANTGELFF
TRBV7-2	.	TRBD1	TRBJ1-1	TGTGCCAGCAGCACGGGACAGGGTAAGAGGAACACTGAAGCTTTCTTT	CASSTGQGKRNTEAFF
TRBV28	.	.	TRBJ2-1	TGTGCCAGCAGTTTTAGACTGCAGTTCTTC	CASSFRLQFF
TRBV7-9	.	.	TRBJ1-2	TGTGCCAGCAGCCGGGATTCCTATGGCTACACCTTC	CASSRDSYGYTF
TRBV28	.	.	TRBJ2-4	TGTGCCAGCAGTTTGTCGGGGCAGACCAAAAACATTCAGTACTTC	CASSLSGQTKNIQYF
TRBV5-1	.	.	TRBJ2-4	TGCGCCAGCAGCTTGGGTACAACCAAAAACATTCAGTACTTC	CASSLGTTKNIQYF
TRBV19	.	.	TRBJ1-2	TGTGCCAGTAGACTAAGGGAGGGCGGCTACACCTTC	CASRLREGGYTF
TRBV6-6	.	.	TRBJ2-7	TGTGCCAGCAGTTACTCGAGCCAGGGGTTCTCCTACGAGCAGTACTTC	CASSYSSQGFSYEQYF
TRBV10-1	.	.	TRBJ2-7	TGCGCCATTACCAGGGAAACGGCGTACGAGCAGTACTTC	CAITRETAYEQYF
TRBV7-2	.	.	TRBJ1-2	TGTGCCAGCAGCTTAGATAGCTATGGCTACACCTTC	CASSLDSYGYTF
TRBV3-1/TRBV3-2	.	TRBD1	TRBJ1-1	TGTGCCAGCAGCCAAGATTGGTGGACAGGGAACACTGAAGCTTTCTTT	CASSQDWWTGNTEAFF
TRBV30	.	.	TRBJ2-5	TGTGCCTGGACGTTCCAAGACAGCCAAGAGACCCAGTACTTC	CAWTFQDSQETQYF
TRBV6-5	.	.	TRBJ1-3	TGTGCCAGCCTCTCCCCTGGAAACACCATATATTTT	CASLSPGNTIYF
TRBV3-1/TRBV3-2	.	TRBD1	TRBJ1-3	TGTGCCAGCAGCGACAGGGGATTTGGAAACACCATATATTTT	CASSDRGFGNTIYF
TRBV18	.	.	TRBJ1-5	TGTGCCAGCTCACAGGGGACTCTTAATCAGCCCCAGCATTTT	CASSQGTLNQPQHF
TRBV11-2	.	TRBD1	TRBJ1-4	TGTGCCAGCAGCTTAGAAGGGGGCCGGCGGGAAAAACTGTTTTTT	CASSLEGGRREKLFF
TRBV5-4	once	.	TRBJ1-1	TGTGCCAGCAGCTTGGGTGGGGCAGGAATGAACACTGAAGCTTTCTTT	CASSLGGAGMNTEAFF
TRBV6-2/TRBV6-3	.	.	TRBJ2-5	TGTGCCAGCAGTTACTCGACCGGGAGCCTCAAGACCCAGTACTTC	CASSYSTGSLKTQYF
TRBV6-5	.	TRBD1	TRBJ1-6	TGTGCCAGCGTCAGACAGGGCGGGTCACCCCTCCACTTT	CASVRQGGSPLHF
TRBV5-1	.	.	TRBJ2-5	TGCGCCAGCAGCTTGGCGCGGGGAGAAGAGACCCAGTACTTC	CASSLARGEETQYF
TRBV27	.	.	TRBJ2-1	TGTGCCAGCAGTGACAACAGGAAGCAGTTCTTC	CASSDNRKQFF
TRBV4-2	once	.	TRBJ1-1	TGTGCCAGCAGCCATCGCCAGGGACGGATGAACACTGAAGCTTTCTTT	CASSHRQGRMNTEAFF
TRBV18	.	.	TRBJ2-1	TGTGCCAGCTCTCCTCGCGAAAGGAATGAGCAGTTCTTC	CASSPRERNEQFF